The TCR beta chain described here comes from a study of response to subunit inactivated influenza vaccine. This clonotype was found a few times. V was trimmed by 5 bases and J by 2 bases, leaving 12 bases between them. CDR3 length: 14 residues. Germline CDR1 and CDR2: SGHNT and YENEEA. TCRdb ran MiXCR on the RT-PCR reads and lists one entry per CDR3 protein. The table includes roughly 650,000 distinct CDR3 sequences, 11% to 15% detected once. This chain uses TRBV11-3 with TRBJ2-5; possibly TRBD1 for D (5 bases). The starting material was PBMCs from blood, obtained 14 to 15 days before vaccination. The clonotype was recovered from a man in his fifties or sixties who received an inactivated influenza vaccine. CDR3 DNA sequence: TGTGCCAGCAGCCAAGACAGCCCTCAAGAGACCCAGTACTTC. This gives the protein CASSQDSPQETQYF.